Below, one T cell receptor beta chain is given with its context. The sample comes from a study of T-cell reconstitution after alpha-beta-depleted transplantation in children. Preparation of the TCRbeta library involved a method that used unique molecular identifiers. TCRdb re-called the PCR reads with MiXCR, one entry per CDR3 protein. Of some 400,000 distinct CDR3 sequences listed, approximately 20% were seen once; the top ten hold less than 4.5%. The CDR3 covers 16 residues. CDR1 and CDR2 from the germline V gene are SGHDT and YYEEEE. Deletions cut 0 bases from V and 5 bases from J, with 14 bases between.

The receptor was derived from a human donor who donated a stem cell graft to a child with acute myeloid leukemia. V is TRBV5-6 and J is TRBJ2-2; D is unresolved. The sequenced sample was PBMCs from the stem cell graft donor, obtained from the stem cell graft. The CDR3 coding sequence is TGTGCCAGCAGCTTGGTAACTACCGCTCGAACCGGGGAGCTGTTTTTT. It is translated as CASSLVTTARTGELFF.